This entry is about one T cell receptor beta chain. The antigen is unknown. The data belong to a study of shared clonotypes between healthy human individuals. Deletions cut 5 bases from V and 8 bases from J, with 12 bases between. CDR3 length: 12 residues. Germline values: CDR1 MDHEN, CDR2 SYDVKM. General observations from the study: Clonotypes shared by all four sorted-subset donors had higher generation probabilities than non-shared clonotypes. Compared with memory subsets, naive subsets generally had larger estimated richness.

For sorted subsets, approximately 200 ng DNA per replicate equaled roughly 30,000 T cell genomes. Method: immunoSEQ multiplex PCR; TCRdb's copy keeps in-frame clones and lacks some. Of more than 2 million clones in the sample, around 95% were seen once. The receptor comes from a man in his late teens or twenties in good health. The chain recombines TRBV28 with TRBJ1-2; D gene uncertain. Sample: naive CD4+ T cells sorted from blood. Stated subset: CD45RA+ positively selected. The CDR3 DNA reads TGTGCCAGCAGTAGGGAAATCCGGGGCTACACCTTC. It is translated as CASSREIRGYTF.